The clone carrying this T cell receptor (beta chain) was detected only once. Its antigen is undetermined. Time point denoted: week 35, safety follow-up. In the vaccine, a single dose held 300 ug of the mutant IDH1 20-mer peptide, along with topical imiquimod. The entry originates in a study of a mutant IDH1 vaccine in newly diagnosed glioma. Per germline, CDR1 MNHNY and CDR2 SVGAGI (reference sequence). CDR3 length: 16 residues. V lost 4 bases, J lost 8 bases, and 21 bases lay in between. This table comes from immunoSEQ multiplex PCR, and its TCRdb copy is limited to in-frame clones, with some not included. Of approximately 47,000 clones listed, around nine tenths are singletons.

Material: PBMCs, obtained from a glioma patient whose treatment included an IDH1 peptide vaccine. This TCR was recovered from a woman aged 35 to 49 with glioma. The J gene is TRBJ2-1, the V gene TRBV6-6, with D possibly called TRBD1 or TRBD2 (6 bases each). CDR3 bases: TGTGCCAGCAGTTCACTCGAGGGGGGAGGAGCCGATGAGCAGTTCTTC. Amino acids: CASSSLEGGGADEQFF.